Each of the 2 T cell receptor beta chains below was sequenced from the same sample in a study of T cell clonotyping in hematopoietic cell transplantation. The data were produced by immunoSEQ multiplex PCR, yet TCRdb's version contains in-frame clones alone and is incomplete. This table has over 15,000 clones, roughly 88% appearing once. The sample was peripheral blood mononuclear cells. Source of these receptors: a woman between 35 and 50 years old in good health. Some clones in this sample may be carry-over from other donors' samples.

CDR3 in DNA: TGTGCCAGCAGCCCCAAGTTTAGCGGGGGAGAGACCCAGTACTTC. Encoded protein: CASSPKFSGGETQYF. V usage is TRBV7-9 and J usage is TRBJ2-5; 9 bases align to TRBD2. The length of the CDR3 is 15 residues. From germline, CDR1 is SEHNR and CDR2 FQNEAQ (reference sequence). V lost 5 bases, J lost 4 bases, and 8 bases stayed unmatched.

The CDR3 region is CASSQSERAGGYTF. The CDR3 DNA sequence: TGTGCCAGCAGCCAATCGGAGCGGGCTGGTGGCTACACCTTC. V is TRBV16 and J is TRBJ1-2; D is unclear. CDR1 and CDR2 (germline): KGHSY, FQNENV. This CDR3 contains 14 residues. V lost 0 bases to trimming and J lost 7 bases, with 12 bases between them.